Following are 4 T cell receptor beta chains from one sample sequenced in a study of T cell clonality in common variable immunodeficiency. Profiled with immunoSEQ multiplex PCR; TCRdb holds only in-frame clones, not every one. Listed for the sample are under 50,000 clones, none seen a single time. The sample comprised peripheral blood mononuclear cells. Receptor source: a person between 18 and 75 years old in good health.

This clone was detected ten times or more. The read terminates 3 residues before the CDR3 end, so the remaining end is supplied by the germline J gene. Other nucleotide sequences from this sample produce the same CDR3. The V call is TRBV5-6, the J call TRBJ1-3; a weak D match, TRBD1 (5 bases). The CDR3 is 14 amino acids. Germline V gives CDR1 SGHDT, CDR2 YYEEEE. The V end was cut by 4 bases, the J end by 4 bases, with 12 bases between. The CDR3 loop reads CASSPTREGNTIYF. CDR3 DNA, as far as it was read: TGTGCCAGCAGCCCGACCAGGGAAGGAAACACC.

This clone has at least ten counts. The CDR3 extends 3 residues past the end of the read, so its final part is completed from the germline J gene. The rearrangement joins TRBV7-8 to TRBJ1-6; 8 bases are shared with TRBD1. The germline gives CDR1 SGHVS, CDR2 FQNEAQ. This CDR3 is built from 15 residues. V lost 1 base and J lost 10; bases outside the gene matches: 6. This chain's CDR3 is CASSLVETGVSPLHF. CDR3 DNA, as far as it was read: TGTGCCAGCAGCTTAGTCGAGACAGGGGTATCACCC.

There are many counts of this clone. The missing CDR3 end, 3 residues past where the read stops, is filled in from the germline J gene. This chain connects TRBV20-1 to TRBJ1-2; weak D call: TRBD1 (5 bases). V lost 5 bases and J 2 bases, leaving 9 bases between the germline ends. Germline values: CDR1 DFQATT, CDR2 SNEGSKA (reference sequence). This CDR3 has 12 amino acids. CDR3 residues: CSAPQGNYGYTF. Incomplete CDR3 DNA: TGCAGTGCTCCTCAGGGAAACTATGGC.

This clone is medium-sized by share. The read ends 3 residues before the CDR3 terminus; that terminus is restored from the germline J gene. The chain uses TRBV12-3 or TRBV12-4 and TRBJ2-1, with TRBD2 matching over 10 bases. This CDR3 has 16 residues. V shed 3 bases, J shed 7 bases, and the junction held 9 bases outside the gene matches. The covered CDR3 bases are TGTGCCAGCAGTTTTTCAGCGGGGGGGCGAATGAATGAG. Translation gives CASSFSAGGRMNE. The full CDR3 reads CASSFSAGGRMNEQFF.